What follows are 24 T cell receptor beta chains derived from one specimen sequenced in a study of T-cell memory formation after mild COVID-19. TCRdb called the 5' RACE reads again in MiXCR, with one record for every CDR3 protein. The sample shows about 430,000 distinct CDR3 sequences, 24% of them seen only once. The sequenced material came from PBMCs or a T cell subset sorted from them (not recorded which). The receptors originated from an adult woman who had mild COVID-19 (a few samples of this study predate the infection). Cell type and time point are not known.

This clonotype was recorded a few times. The gene calls are TRBV7-9 and TRBJ1-2, with 7 bases lining up with TRBD1. Trimming cost V 6 bases and J 2 bases; bases outside gene matches: 3. The V gene's germline CDR1 is SEHNR and CDR2 FQNEAQ (reference sequence). This CDR3 has 13 amino acids. CDR3 residues: CASRPGQNYGYTF. The CDR3 nucleotides are TGTGCCAGCAGACCGGGACAGAACTATGGCTACACCTTC.

The chain links TRBV12-3 or TRBV12-4 to TRBJ1-4, with 9 bases identical to TRBD1. V shed 3 bases and J 8 bases; nucleotides not matched to a gene: 7. This CDR3 is built from 15 residues. CDR3 sequence reads: CASSLGQGMREKLFF. CDR3 DNA sequence: TGTGCCAGCAGTTTGGGACAGGGAATGAGGGAAAAACTGTTTTTT.

This clonotype has more than one count but fewer than ten. CDR3 protein: CASSSLTEGYTF. CDR3 in DNA: TGTGCCAGCTCTAGTCTGACGGAAGGCTACACCTTC. This sequence joins TRBV18 and TRBJ1-2; D ambiguous. Trimming took 6 bases from V and 8 from J, leaving 13 bases between them. The length of the CDR3 is 12 residues. Germline CDR1 is KGHSH and CDR2 is LQKENI.

The chain couples TRBV14 to TRBJ1-2; D remains unclear. The CDR3 extends over 16 amino acids. Germline assignment: CDR1 SGHDN and CDR2 FVKESK. Trimming left V 4 bases short and J 0 bases short, with 15 bases between. The CDR3: CASSPVLGRANYGYTF. The DNA for the CDR3 is TGTGCCAGCAGCCCCGTGCTGGGTAGAGCTAACTATGGCTACACCTTC.

The chain employs TRBV2 and TRBJ1-3; D uncertain. Trimming removed 5 bases from V and 2 bases from J, with 13 bases in between. The CDR3 loop spans 15 amino acids. Germline lookup yields CDR1 SNHLY and CDR2 FYNNEI. The CDR3 here is CASSLRELTGNTIYF. In DNA, the CDR3 is TGTGCCAGCAGTCTGAGGGAATTAACTGGAAACACCATATATTTT.

The chain has TRBV6-2 or TRBV6-3 and TRBJ1-1; no reliable D call. The CDR3 runs 17 residues. V lost 2 bases, J lost 6 bases, and 22 bases lay in between. CDR1 and CDR2 (germline): MNHEY, SVGEGT. The CDR3 DNA sequence: TGTGCCAGCAGTTACCCATCAGGTTTCGGGCGCGTGGCTGAAGCTTTCTTT. Its protein is CASSYPSGFGRVAEAFF.

The CDR3 loop reads CASNPSTLEQGTEAFF. In nucleotides, the CDR3 is TGTGCCAGCAATCCCTCCACCCTTGAACAGGGGACTGAAGCTTTCTTT. V and J are TRBV7-9 and TRBJ1-1; 7 nucleotides match TRBD1. Germline V gives CDR1 SEHNR, CDR2 FQNEAQ (reference sequence). The CDR3 runs to 16 residues. With 7 bases clipped from V and 5 bases from J, the junction kept 16 bases outside the gene matches.

There are a few counts of this clonotype. This rearrangement joins TRBV30 to TRBJ2-3; the D is unclear. The CDR3 is 14 residues long. Trimming left V 2 bases short and J 4 bases short, with 13 bases between. Germline-derived CDR1 and CDR2 are GTSNPN and SVGIG (reference sequence). Here the CDR3 reads CAWSLVGVSDTQYF. CDR3 nucleotide sequence: TGTGCCTGGAGTCTAGTCGGTGTTTCAGATACGCAGTATTTT.

This clonotype has a handful of counts. The chain carries TRBV4-1 and TRBJ2-1, with TRBD2 matching 8 bases. Trimming cost V 2 bases and J 0 bases; bases outside gene matches: 3. Looked up from germline, CDR1 is MGHRA and CDR2 is YSYEKL. The CDR3 covers 16 residues. The CDR3 loop reads CASSQLGLGSYNEQFF. As DNA, the CDR3 is TGCGCCAGCAGCCAACTGGGACTAGGCTCCTACAATGAGCAGTTCTTC.

This clonotype was recorded at least ten times. V gene TRBV7-9 combines with J gene TRBJ2-3, with 9 bases fitting TRBD2. Germline lookup yields CDR1 SEHNR and CDR2 FQNEAQ (reference sequence). The CDR3 is 18 amino acids. Trimming at V came to 3 bases and at J to 1 base, leaving 11 bases not matched to a gene. This chain's CDR3 is CASSFIGSGSNRTDTQYF. CDR3 nucleotide sequence: TGTGCCAGCAGCTTTATCGGTAGCGGGAGTAACCGCACAGATACGCAGTATTTT.

In its sample, this clonotype was seen a few times. The chain carries TRBV3-1 and TRBJ2-7; D possibly corresponds to TRBD2 (6 bases). Germline assignment: CDR1 LGHDT and CDR2 YNNKEL (reference sequence). CDR3 length equals 17 residues. V lost 0 bases and J 3 bases, leaving 18 bases between the germline ends. Here the CDR3 reads CASSQDGIISGIYEQYF. The CDR3 DNA reads TGTGCCAGCAGCCAAGATGGAATTATTAGCGGCATCTACGAGCAGTACTTC.

The chain couples TRBV2 to TRBJ2-7; perhaps TRBD1 as D (5 bases). V was shortened by 2 bases and J by 1 base, with 15 bases between the two germline ends. This CDR3 has 16 amino acids. The V gene's germline CDR1 is SNHLY and CDR2 FYNNEI. CDR3 nucleotides: TGTGCCAGCAGTGAATATGGCAGGGTCCCTTCCTACGAGCAGTACTTC. Its translation: CASSEYGRVPSYEQYF.

As DNA, the CDR3 is TGCGCCAGCAGCTTGGTCCAGGGCCTCGACTATGGCTACACCTTC. Its protein is CASSLVQGLDYGYTF. The chain recombines TRBV5-1 with TRBJ1-2, with a weak D call TRBD1 (5 bases). Germline V lookup: CDR1 SGHRS, CDR2 YFSETQ. With 0 bases removed from V and 3 bases from J, the gap between germline ends came to 12 bases. The CDR3 extends over 15 amino acids.

This clonotype was observed a handful of times. The chain employs TRBV21-1 and TRBJ2-7; the D segment call TRBD1 is taken from the table without a DNA check. TRBV21-1 counts as a pseudogene. The CDR3 is 19 residues long. The CDR3 spells CASSKVKGTGNRDCYEQYF. In DNA, the CDR3 is TGTGCCAGCAGCAAAGTCAAGGGGACAGGTAATAGGGATTGCTACGAGCAGTACTTC.

This clonotype was found a few times. Here the CDR3 reads CASSQGLRTDTQYF. The CDR3 DNA sequence: TGTGCCAGCAGCCAGGGACTTCGCACAGATACGCAGTATTTT. J is TRBJ2-3 and V is TRBV7-2; D might be TRBD2 (6 bases). V was clipped by 5 bases and J by 1 base, with 10 bases between them. The CDR3 has 14 residues. The germline CDR1 and CDR2 sequences are SGHTA and FQGNSA.

The sample holds a few counts of this clonotype. The genes are TRBV29-1 and TRBJ2-7, with unresolved D. The length of the CDR3 is 11 residues. CDR1 and CDR2 (germline): SQVTM, ANQGSEA. Deletions cut 4 bases from V and 3 bases from J, with 7 bases between. The CDR3: CSVVFRYEQYF. The CDR3, as DNA: TGCAGCGTTGTGTTCCGCTACGAGCAGTACTTC.

This clonotype has only a few counts. The V and J genes are TRBV27 and TRBJ1-2; D unclear. The CDR3 consists of 13 residues. CDR1 and CDR2 from the germline V gene are MNHEY and SMNVEV (reference sequence). The V gene lost 5 bases and the J gene lost 4 bases, with 11 bases spanning the gap. In DNA, the CDR3 is TGTGCCAGCAGTAAAACGGGTGCCTATGGCTACACCTTC. This gives the protein CASSKTGAYGYTF.

The table lists this clonotype with a few counts. The V and J genes are TRBV2 and TRBJ2-7, with D unclear. The V gene's germline CDR1 is SNHLY and CDR2 FYNNEI. The CDR3 contains 14 residues. V lost 6 bases and J lost 2, with 14 bases in between. The CDR3 nucleotides are TGTGCCAGCAGGGGCACAGTGAATACCTACGAGCAGTACTTC. Residues: CASRGTVNTYEQYF.

This clonotype was counted between two and nine times. The CDR3 sequence: CASSPSYSYEQYF. The CDR3 DNA reads TGTGCCAGTTCACCTTCGTACTCCTACGAGCAGTACTTC. The V and J genes are TRBV7-8 and TRBJ2-7, with unresolved D. V lost 9 bases and J lost 0, with 12 bases in between. Germline V CDR1 and CDR2: SGHVS, FQNEAQ. The CDR3 totals 13 residues.

The chain couples TRBV29-1 to TRBJ1-6; no definite D call. Germline V gene data show CDR1 as SQVTM and CDR2 as ANQGSEA. This CDR3 comprises 12 residues. The V gene lost 8 bases and the J gene lost 7 bases, with 12 bases spanning the gap. CDR3 region: CSLREDNSPLHF. The CDR3 DNA reads TGCAGCCTAAGGGAGGACAATTCACCCCTCCACTTT.

The chain uses TRBV18 and TRBJ2-3; 7 nucleotides agree with TRBD2. The junction had 3 bases not matched to a gene; V was cut back by 4 bases and J by 2 bases. The CDR3 is 14 residues long. Germline CDR1 is KGHSH and CDR2 is LQKENI. CDR3 protein: CASSREGHTDTQYF. As DNA, the CDR3 is TGTGCCAGCTCACGGGAGGGCCACACAGATACGCAGTATTTT.

In its sample, this clonotype was seen a few times. The chain combines TRBV7-7 with TRBJ2-7, with no clear D. Germline CDR1 reads SSHAT; CDR2 reads FNYEAQ (reference sequence). V was clipped by 4 bases and J by 6 bases, with 13 bases between them. The CDR3 extends over 13 amino acids. The CDR3 nucleotides read TGTGCCAGCAGCTCGGGCGACCTCGGCGAGCAGTACTTC. This gives the protein CASSSGDLGEQYF.

The genes are TRBV15 and TRBJ2-1; TRBD2 agrees at 8 bases. V lost 3 bases and J lost 6; bases outside the gene matches: 10. Germline CDR1 LNHNV, CDR2 YYDKDF (reference sequence). The length of the CDR3 is 16 residues. The CDR3 region has the DNA TGTGCCACCAGCAGGGGAGCGGGGGCGGATTCCAATGAGCAGTTCTTC. The encoded protein is CATSRGAGADSNEQFF.

This clonotype was counted only a few times. This chain connects TRBV2 to TRBJ1-2; TRBD1 might be the D (6 bases). The V end lost 9 bases, the J end lost 2 bases, and 10 bases lay between the germline ends. The germline gives CDR1 SNHLY, CDR2 FYNNEI. The CDR3 spans 12 residues. The CDR3 DNA reads as TGTGCCAGTGACAGGAAAAACTATGGCTACACCTTC. Protein product: CASDRKNYGYTF.